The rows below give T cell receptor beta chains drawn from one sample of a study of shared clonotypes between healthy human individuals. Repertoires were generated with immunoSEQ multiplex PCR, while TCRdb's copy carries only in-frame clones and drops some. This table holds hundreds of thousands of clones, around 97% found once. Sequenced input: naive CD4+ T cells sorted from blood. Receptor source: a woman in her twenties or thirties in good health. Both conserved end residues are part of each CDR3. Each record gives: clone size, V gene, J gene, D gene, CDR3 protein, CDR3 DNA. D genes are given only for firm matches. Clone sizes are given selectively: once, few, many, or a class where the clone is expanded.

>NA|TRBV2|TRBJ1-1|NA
CASRVQGDTEAFF
TGTGCCAGCAGGGTACAGGGTGACACTGAAGCTTTCTTT
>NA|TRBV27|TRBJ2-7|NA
CASSFSDPSDPYEQYF
TGTGCCAGCAGTTTTTCGGACCCATCCGATCCCTACGAGCAGTACTTC
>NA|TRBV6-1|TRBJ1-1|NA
CASSEAVGTEAFF
TGTGCCAGCAGTGAAGCAGTAGGCACTGAAGCTTTCTTT
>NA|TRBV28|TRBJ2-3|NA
CASTRGGDTQYF
TGTGCCAGCACCAGAGGGGGGGATACGCAGTATTTT
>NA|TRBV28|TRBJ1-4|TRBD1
CASSSGGLGTGDNEKLFF
TGTGCCAGCAGTTCAGGGGGGTTAGGAACAGGGGATAATGAAAAACTGTTTTTT
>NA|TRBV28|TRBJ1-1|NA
CASRSVGAVDTEAFF
TGTGCCAGCAGATCAGTTGGGGCCGTGGACACTGAAGCTTTCTTT
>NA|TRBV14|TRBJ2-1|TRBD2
CASSPRGGTSGHNEQFF
TGTGCCAGCAGCCCAAGAGGGGGGACTAGCGGGCACAATGAGCAGTTCTTC
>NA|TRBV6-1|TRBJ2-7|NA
CASSKSDASYEQYF
TGTGCCAGCAGTAAATCAGACGCGTCCTACGAGCAGTACTTC
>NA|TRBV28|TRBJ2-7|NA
CASRGGARSYEQYF
TGTGCCAGCAGGGGGGGAGCAAGGTCCTACGAGCAGTACTTC
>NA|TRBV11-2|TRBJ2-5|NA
CASSQETQYF
TGTGCCAGCTCGCAAGAGACCCAGTACTTC
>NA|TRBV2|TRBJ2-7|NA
CASNYGGEQYF
TGTGCCAGCAACTACGGGGGCGAGCAGTACTTC
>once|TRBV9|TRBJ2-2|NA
CASGFGRGNTGELFF
TGTGCCAGCGGGTTTGGACGGGGAAACACCGGGGAGCTGTTTTTT
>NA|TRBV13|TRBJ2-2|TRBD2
CASSSTWGTSDTGELFF
TGTGCCAGCAGCTCTACCTGGGGGACTAGCGACACCGGGGAGCTGTTTTTT
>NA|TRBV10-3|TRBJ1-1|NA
CAISEINLGTEAFF
TGTGCCATCAGTGAGATTAACCTTGGCACTGAAGCTTTCTTT
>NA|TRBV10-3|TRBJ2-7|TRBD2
CAISPGLTYEQYF
TGTGCCATCAGCCCGGGACTAACCTACGAGCAGTACTTC
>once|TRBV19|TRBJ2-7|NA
CASGEQGAYEQYF
TGTGCCAGTGGAGAACAGGGTGCCTACGAGCAGTACTTC
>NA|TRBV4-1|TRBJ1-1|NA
CASSQLIPVSRHPEAFF
TGCGCCAGCAGCCAATTAATACCCGTTAGTCGTCATCCTGAAGCTTTCTTT